This T cell receptor beta chain stems from a study of T cell responses to AZD1222 COVID-19 vaccine (dated by TCRdb to the early 2020s). Broadly, across the study: AZD1222 recipients whose second dose came at about 4 weeks and those whose second dose came at about 12 weeks were combined into one group, since spike-specific TCR depth and breadth did not differ between the two schedules. TCR sequencing covered roughly 230 trial participants: around 210 given two doses of AZD1222 and 26 given two doses of MenACWY control vaccine. Trial participants were enrolled by age into subgroups of 18-55, 56-69 and 70-plus years, and about 150, 27 and 61 TCR-sequenced participants, respectively, were included in these subgroups.

The label giving this sample's time point can be read as: baseline before first vaccination. Vaccinee samples came from UK trials COV001 and COV002, including a single-blind randomized controlled phase 2/3 trial of AZD1222 (ChAdOx1 nCoV-19) in healthy adults. For TCRbeta chain sequencing, PBMC samples were collected from trial participants at day 0 and at day 28 after the second dose. Study-level results and caveats: The whole spike protein was spanned by vaccine-associated CD4 TCRs, and dominant responses were seen in regions 160-218 and 743-854. A significant rise in spike-specific TCR breadth and depth was observed after two AZD1222 doses relative to day 0 and relative to MenACWY recipients. Participants were mostly white British, with more females than males. The authors suggested clonal diversity may have been underestimated. The 56-69-year group was small, and its depth increase did not reach significance, likely because of low power. Nearly half of unique spike-specific TCRs reportedly recognized epitopes outside regions mutated in the B.1.351 and B.1.1.7 variants. Conclusions about previously exposed vaccinees were limited because only a handful of AZD1222 recipients were SARS-CoV-2 seropositive at baseline. No day 14 peak-response samples were available, so repertoires were characterized only after the peak T cell response.

A word on this clone: Its antigen target is currently unknown. No clone much larger than this one lies a single base away; base qualities are absent.

The germline V gene encodes CDR1 SNHLY and CDR2 FYNNEI. The junction shows trimming of 11 bases on V and 0 bases on J, plus 13 bases between the germline ends. The CDR3 spans 13 residues, from the cysteine through the phenylalanine. The DNA shown is the 39-base CDR3, in frame from base 1. The CDR3 regions of human TCRbeta chains were analyzed by immunosequencing. The authors processed their data as follows. Repertoire TCRs were checked for matches against a reference library of SARS-CoV-2-specific TCRs that had been generated using the MIRA antigen-specificity platform. Breadth meant the fraction of unique TCRs that were SARS-CoV-2-associated, whereas depth meant the fraction of total T cells that were SARS-CoV-2-associated. Each spike-specific TCR was assigned to its reactive spike region and to a CD4 or CD8 class using the MIRA data. Log10-transformed breadth and depth values were compared by one-way ANOVA with Sidak's multiple comparisons tests. TCRdb limited this immuneACCESS table to in-frame rearrangements with V and J called. A share of clones is missing; checked studies link under half to unresolved V genes, and the rest is unexplained. V, J and clone size derive from that table, while D and trimming were established from the DNA sequence. The sample includes 150,000 to 170,000 clones, with more than 75% observed a single time. Approximately 19% of the sample goes to the ten largest clones.

The rearrangement combines TRBV2 with TRBJ1-1, with the D gene not clear enough to name. The sample consisted of peripheral blood, taken on day 0 of AZD1222 vaccination. This receptor was identified in an adult in good health. The nucleotide sequence is given as TGTGCCGCAAGAAGCTCGATGAACACTGAAGCTTTCTTT. This yields the protein CAARSSMNTEAFF.